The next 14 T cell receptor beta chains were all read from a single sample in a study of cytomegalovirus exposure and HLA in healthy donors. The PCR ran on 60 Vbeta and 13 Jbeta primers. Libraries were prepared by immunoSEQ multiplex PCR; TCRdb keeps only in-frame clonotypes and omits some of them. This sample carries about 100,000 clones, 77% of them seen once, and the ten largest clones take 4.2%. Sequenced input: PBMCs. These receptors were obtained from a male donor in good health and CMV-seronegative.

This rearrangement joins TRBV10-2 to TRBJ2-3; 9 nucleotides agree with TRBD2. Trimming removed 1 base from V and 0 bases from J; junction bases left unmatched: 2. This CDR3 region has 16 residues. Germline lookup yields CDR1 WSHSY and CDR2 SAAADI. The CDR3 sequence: CASSELREGSTDTQYF. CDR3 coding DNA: TGCGCCAGCAGTGAGTTGCGGGAGGGGAGCACAGATACGCAGTATTTT.

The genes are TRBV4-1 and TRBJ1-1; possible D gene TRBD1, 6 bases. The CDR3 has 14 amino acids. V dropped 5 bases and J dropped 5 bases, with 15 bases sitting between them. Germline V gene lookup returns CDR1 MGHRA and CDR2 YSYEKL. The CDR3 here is CASSYGQPGTEAFF. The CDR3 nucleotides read TGCGCCAGCAGCTACGGACAGCCAGGGACTGAAGCTTTCTTT.

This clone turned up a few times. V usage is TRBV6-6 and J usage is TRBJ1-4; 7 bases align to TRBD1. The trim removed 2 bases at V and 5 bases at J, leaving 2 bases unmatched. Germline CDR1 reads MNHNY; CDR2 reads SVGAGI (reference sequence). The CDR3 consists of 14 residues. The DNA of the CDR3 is TGTGCCAGCAGTTACACAGGGGCGAATGAAAAACTGTTTTTT. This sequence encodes CASSYTGANEKLFF.

The CDR3 nucleotides are TGTGCCAGCAGCCCTCTCGCGGGGGTGGTCGAAGAGCAGTACTTC. Translating gives CASSPLAGVVEEQYF. The rearrangement links TRBV9 to TRBJ2-7; 7 bases fit TRBD2. Germline loops: CDR1 SGDLS, CDR2 YYNGEE. With V trimmed by 4 bases and J by 7 bases, 14 bases remained unmatched. The CDR3 extends over 15 amino acids.

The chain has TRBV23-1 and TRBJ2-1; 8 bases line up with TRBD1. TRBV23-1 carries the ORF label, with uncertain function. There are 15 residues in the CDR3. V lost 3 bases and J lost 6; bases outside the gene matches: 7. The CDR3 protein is CASSHTGTGVNEQFF. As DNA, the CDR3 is TGCGCCAGCAGTCATACCGGGACAGGTGTCAATGAGCAGTTCTTC.

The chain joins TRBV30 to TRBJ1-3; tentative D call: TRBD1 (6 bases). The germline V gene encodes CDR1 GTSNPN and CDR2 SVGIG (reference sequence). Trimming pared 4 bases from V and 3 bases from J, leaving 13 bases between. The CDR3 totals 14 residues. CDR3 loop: CAWNTGTIGNTIYF. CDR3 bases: TGTGCCTGGAATACCGGGACAATTGGAAACACCATATATTTT.

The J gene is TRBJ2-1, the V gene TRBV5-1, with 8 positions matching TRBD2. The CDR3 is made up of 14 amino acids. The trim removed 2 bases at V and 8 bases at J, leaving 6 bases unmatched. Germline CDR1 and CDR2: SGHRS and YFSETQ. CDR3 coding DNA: TGCGCCAGCAGCTTCGGGACTAGGGCCGATGAGCAGTTCTTC. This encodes CASSFGTRADEQFF.

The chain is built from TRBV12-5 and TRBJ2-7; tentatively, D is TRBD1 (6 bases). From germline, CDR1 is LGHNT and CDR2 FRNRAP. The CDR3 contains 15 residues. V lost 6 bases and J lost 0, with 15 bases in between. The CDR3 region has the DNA TGTGCTAGTGGCATCTCCCGGGACACCTCCTACGAGCAGTACTTC. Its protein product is CASGISRDTSYEQYF.

The CDR3 DNA is TGTGCCAGCAGTGAATGGGCTATATATAATTCACCCCTCCACTTT. It codes for CASSEWAIYNSPLHF. The chain joins TRBV2 to TRBJ1-6; no reliable D call. The CDR3 length is 15 residues. Germline lookup yields CDR1 SNHLY and CDR2 FYNNEI. V was shortened by 2 bases and J by 4 bases, with 9 bases between the two germline ends.

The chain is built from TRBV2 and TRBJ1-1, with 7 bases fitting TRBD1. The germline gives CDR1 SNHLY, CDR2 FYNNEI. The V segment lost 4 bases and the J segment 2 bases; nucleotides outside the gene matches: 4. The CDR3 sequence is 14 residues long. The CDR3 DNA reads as TGTGCCAGCAGTGCCGGGACAGCTAACACTGAAGCTTTCTTT. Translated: CASSAGTANTEAFF. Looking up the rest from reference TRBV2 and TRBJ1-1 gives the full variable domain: EPEVTQTPSHQVTQMGQEVILRCVPISNHLYFYWYRQILGQKVEFLVSFYNNEISEKSEIFDDQFSVERPDGSNFTLKIRSTKLEDSAMYFCASSAGTANTEAFFGQGTRLTVV.

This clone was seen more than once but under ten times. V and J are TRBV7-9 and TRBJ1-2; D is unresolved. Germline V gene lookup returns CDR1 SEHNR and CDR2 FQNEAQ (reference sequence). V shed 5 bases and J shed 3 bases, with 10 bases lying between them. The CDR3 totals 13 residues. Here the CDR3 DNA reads TGTGCCAGCAGCCGAGACGCGGACTATGGCTACACCTTC. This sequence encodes CASSRDADYGYTF.

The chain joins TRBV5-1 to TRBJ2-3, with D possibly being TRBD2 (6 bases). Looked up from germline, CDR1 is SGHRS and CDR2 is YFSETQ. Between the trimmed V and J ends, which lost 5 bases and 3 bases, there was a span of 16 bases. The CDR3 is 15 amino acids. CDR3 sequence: CASSPGTATTDTQYF. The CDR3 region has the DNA TGCGCCAGCAGTCCCGGGACTGCGACGACAGATACGCAGTATTTT.

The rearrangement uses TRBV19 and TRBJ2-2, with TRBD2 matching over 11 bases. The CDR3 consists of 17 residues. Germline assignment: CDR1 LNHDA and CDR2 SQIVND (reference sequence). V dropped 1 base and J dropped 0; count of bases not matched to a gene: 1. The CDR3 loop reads CASSIVAGGTNTGELFF. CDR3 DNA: TGTGCCAGTAGTATAGTAGCGGGAGGGACGAACACCGGGGAGCTGTTTTTT.

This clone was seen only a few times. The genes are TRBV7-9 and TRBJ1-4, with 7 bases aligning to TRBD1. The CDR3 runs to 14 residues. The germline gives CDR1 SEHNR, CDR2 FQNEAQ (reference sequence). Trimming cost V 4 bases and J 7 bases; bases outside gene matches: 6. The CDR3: CASSSGGSGEKLFF. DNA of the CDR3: TGTGCCAGCAGCTCAGGGGGGTCTGGTGAAAAACTGTTTTTT.